Following are 2 T cell receptor beta chains from one sample sequenced in a study of T cells in Graves' hyperthyroidism and ophthalmopathy. TCR beta CDR3 region amplification was performed from RNA transcripts. The HTBI primer set served for first-round RT-PCR of the TCR CDR3. MiXCR was run by TCRdb on the multiplex PCR reads, yielding one entry per CDR3 protein. Seen here are 400,000 to 600,000 distinct CDR3 sequences, less than 25% observed once, and the top ten hold about 30%. The specimen was blood. The receptors were sampled from a man aged 18 to 29 with Graves' hyperthyroidism.

V gene TRBV2 combines with J gene TRBJ1-5, with 8 nucleotides matching TRBD1. V lost 7 bases to trimming and J lost 6 bases; unmatched junction nucleotides: 5. The CDR3 spans 13 residues. Germline loops: CDR1 SNHLY, CDR2 FYNNEI. CDR3 loop: CASKDRVGQPQHF. The CDR3 nucleotides read TGTGCCAGCAAGGACAGGGTGGGTCAGCCCCAGCATTTT.

This clonotype was seen many times. This chain uses TRBV27 with TRBJ1-1, with D perhaps TRBD1 (5 bases). Trimming cost V 8 bases and J 4 bases, with 20 bases left between them. Germline-derived CDR1 and CDR2 are MNHEY and SMNVEV (reference sequence). CDR3 size: 15 residues. This CDR3 is CASGEPWTGGTEAFF. The CDR3 nucleotides are TGTGCCAGCGGGGAACCCTGGACTGGGGGCACTGAAGCTTTCTTT.